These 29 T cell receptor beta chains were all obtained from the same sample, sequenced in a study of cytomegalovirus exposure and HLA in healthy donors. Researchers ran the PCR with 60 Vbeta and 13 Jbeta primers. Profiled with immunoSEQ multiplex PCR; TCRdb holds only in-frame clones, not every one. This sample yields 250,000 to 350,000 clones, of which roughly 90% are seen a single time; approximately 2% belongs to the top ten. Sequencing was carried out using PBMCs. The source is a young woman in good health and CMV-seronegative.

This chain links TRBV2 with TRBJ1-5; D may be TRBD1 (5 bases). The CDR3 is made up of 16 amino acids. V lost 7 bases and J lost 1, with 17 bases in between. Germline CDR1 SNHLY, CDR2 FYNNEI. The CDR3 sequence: CASTVGQGGSNQPQHF. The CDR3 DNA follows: TGTGCCAGCACGGTTGGGCAGGGCGGAAGCAATCAGCCCCAGCATTTT.

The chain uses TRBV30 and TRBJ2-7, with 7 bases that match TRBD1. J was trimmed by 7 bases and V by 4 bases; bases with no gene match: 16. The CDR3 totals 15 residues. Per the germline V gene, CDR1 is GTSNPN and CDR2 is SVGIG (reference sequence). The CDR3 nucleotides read TGTGCCTGGACAAGGGGGCCCGGGATCGTTTTGGAGCAGTACTTC. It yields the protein CAWTRGPGIVLEQYF.

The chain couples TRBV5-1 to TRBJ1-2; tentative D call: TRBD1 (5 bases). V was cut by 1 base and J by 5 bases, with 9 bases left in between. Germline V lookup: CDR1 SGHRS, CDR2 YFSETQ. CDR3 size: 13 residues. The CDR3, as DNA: TGCGCCAGCAGCTTGTCCGGGGGGTATGGCTACACCTTC. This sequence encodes CASSLSGGYGYTF.

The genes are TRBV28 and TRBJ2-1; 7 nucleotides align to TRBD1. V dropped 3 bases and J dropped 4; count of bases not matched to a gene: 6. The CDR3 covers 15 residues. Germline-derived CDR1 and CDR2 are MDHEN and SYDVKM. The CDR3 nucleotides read TGTGCCAGCAGTTTCCCCGGACAGGTATACAATGAGCAGTTCTTC. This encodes CASSFPGQVYNEQFF.

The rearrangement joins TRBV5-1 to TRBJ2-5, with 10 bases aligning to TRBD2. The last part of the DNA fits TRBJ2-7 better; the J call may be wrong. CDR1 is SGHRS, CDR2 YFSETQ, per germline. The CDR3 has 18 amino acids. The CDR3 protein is CASSLGGSGGTLRDEQYF. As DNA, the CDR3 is TGCGCCAGCAGCTTGGGTGGTAGCGGGGGGACGCTGCGGGACGAGCAGTACTTC.

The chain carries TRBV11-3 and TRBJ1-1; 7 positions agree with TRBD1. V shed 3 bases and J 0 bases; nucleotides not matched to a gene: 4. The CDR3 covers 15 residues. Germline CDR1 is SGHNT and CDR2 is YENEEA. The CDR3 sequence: CASSLGTGVNTEAFF. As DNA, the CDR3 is TGTGCCAGCAGCTTGGGTACAGGGGTGAACACTGAAGCTTTCTTT.

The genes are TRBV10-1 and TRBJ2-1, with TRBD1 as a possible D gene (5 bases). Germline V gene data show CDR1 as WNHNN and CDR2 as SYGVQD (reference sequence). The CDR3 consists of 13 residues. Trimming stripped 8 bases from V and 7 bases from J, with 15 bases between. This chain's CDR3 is CASAGTKGNEQFF. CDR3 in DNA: TGCGCCAGCGCCGGAACAAAGGGGAATGAGCAGTTCTTC.

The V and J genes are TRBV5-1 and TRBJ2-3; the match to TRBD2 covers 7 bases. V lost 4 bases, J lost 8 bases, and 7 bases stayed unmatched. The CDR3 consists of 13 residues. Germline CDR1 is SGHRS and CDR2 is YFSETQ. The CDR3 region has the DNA TGCGCCAGCAGCCTAAGCGGGGTCGCTACGCAGTATTTT. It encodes CASSLSGVATQYF.

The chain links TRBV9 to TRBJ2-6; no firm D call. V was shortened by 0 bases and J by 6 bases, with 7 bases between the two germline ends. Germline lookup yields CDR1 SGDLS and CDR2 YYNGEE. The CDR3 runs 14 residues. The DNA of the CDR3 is TGTGCCAGCAGCGTAGGAGGCATGGCCAACGTCCTGACTTTC. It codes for CASSVGGMANVLTF.

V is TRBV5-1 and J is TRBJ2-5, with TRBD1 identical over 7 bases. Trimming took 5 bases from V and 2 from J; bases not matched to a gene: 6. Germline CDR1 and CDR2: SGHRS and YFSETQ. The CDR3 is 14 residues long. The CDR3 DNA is TGCGCCAGCAGTCGGACAGGCGAACAAGAGACCCAGTACTTC. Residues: CASSRTGEQETQYF.

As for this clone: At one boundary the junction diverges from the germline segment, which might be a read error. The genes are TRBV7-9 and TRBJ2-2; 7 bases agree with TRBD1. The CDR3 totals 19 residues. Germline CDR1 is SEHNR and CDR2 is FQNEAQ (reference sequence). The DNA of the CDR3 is TGTTCCAGCAGCTCGCCCGTCAGGGACAGCCCCGTCGACACCGGGGAGCTGTTTTTT. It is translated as CSSSSPVRDSPVDTGELFF.

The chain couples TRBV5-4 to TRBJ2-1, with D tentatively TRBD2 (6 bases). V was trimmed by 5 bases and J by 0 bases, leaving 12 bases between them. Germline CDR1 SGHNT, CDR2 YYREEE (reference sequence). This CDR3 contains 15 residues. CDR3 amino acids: CASSSGLISYNEQFF. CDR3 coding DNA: TGTGCCAGCAGTTCGGGACTTATCTCCTACAATGAGCAGTTCTTC.

The CDR3 DNA sequence: TGCGCCAGCAGTGGACAAATGGGGGGGCCGACAGATACGCAGTATTTT. Protein product: CASSGQMGGPTDTQYF. The chain uses TRBV10-1 and TRBJ2-3, with D possibly being TRBD2 (7 bases). The CDR3 has 16 amino acids. V was cut by 4 bases and J by 3 bases, with 17 bases left in between. The germline gives CDR1 WNHNN, CDR2 SYGVQD (reference sequence).

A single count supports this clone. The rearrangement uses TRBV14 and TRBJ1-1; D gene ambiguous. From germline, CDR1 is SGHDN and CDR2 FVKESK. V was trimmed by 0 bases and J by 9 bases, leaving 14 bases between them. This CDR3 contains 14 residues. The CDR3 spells CASSQDPGVYKAFF. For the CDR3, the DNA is TGTGCCAGCAGCCAAGACCCCGGAGTCTATAAAGCTTTCTTT.

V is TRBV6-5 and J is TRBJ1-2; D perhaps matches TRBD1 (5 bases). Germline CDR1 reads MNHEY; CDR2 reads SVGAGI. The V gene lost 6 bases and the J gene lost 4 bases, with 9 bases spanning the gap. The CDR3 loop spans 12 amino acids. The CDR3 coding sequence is TGTGCCAGCAGGAGGGGAGGCTATGGCTACACCTTC. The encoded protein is CASRRGGYGYTF.

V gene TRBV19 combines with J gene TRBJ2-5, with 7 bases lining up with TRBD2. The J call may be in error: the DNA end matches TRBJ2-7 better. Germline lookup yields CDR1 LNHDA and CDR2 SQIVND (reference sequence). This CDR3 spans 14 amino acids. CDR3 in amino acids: CASSSPGGSYEQYF. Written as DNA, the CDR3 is TGTGCCAGTAGTTCCCCGGGAGGCTCCTACGAGCAGTACTTC.

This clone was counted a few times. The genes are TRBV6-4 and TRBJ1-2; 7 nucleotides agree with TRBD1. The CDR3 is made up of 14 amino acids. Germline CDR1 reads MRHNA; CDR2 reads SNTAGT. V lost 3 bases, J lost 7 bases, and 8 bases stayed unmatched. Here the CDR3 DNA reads TGTGCCAGCAGTGAGGAGGGGGCAGTGTCTGGCTACACCTTC. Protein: CASSEEGAVSGYTF.

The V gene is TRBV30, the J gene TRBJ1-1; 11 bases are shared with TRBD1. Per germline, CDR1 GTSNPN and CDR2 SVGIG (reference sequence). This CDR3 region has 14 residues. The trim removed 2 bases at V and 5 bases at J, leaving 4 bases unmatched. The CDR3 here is CAWSWDRGGTEAFF. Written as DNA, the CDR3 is TGTGCCTGGAGTTGGGACAGGGGGGGAACTGAAGCTTTCTTT.

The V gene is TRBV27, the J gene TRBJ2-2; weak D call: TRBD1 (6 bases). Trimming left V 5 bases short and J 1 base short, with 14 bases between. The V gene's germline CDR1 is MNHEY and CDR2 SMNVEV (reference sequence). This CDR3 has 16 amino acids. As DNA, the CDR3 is TGTGCCAGCAGTCTGACGGGACACGGGAACACCGGGGAGCTGTTTTTT. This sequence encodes CASSLTGHGNTGELFF.

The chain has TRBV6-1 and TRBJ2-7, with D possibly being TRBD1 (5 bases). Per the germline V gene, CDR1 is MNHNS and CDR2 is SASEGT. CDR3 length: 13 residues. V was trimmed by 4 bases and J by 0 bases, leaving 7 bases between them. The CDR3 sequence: CASSVGPSYEQYF. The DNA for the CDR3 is TGTGCCAGCAGTGTGGGGCCCTCCTACGAGCAGTACTTC.

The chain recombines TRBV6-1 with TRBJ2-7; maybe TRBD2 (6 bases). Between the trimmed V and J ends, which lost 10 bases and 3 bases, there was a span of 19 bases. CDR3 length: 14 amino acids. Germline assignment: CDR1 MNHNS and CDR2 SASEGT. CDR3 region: CATRELGELYEQYF. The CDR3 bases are TGTGCCACCCGGGAGCTAGGAGAGCTCTACGAGCAGTACTTC.

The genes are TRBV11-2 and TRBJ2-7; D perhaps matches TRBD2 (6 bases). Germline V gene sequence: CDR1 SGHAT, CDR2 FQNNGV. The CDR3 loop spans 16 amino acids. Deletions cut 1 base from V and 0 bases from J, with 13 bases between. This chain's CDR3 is CASSLAWRANSYEQYF. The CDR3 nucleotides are TGTGCCAGCAGCTTAGCGTGGAGGGCTAACTCCTACGAGCAGTACTTC.

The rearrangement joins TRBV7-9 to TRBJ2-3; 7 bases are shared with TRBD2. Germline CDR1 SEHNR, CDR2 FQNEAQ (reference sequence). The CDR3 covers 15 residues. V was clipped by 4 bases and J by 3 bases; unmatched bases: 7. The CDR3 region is CASSSGLGLTDTQYF. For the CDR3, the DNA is TGTGCCAGCAGCTCCGGACTAGGGTTGACAGATACGCAGTATTTT.

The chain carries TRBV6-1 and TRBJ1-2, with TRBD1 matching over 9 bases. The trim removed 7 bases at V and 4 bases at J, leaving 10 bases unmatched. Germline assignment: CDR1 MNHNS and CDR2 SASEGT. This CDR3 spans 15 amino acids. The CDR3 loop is CASTQGTGPAYGYTF. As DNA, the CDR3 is TGTGCCAGCACCCAAGGGACAGGGCCAGCCTATGGCTACACCTTC.

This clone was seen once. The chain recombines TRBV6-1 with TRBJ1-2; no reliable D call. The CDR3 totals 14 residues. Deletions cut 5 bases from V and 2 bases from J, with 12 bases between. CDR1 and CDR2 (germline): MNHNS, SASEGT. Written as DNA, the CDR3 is TGTGCCAGCAGTAAAGAGACGGGAAACTATGGCTACACCTTC. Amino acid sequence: CASSKETGNYGYTF.

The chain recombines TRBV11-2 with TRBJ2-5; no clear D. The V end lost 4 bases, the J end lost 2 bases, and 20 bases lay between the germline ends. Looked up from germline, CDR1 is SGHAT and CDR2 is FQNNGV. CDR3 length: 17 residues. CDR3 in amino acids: CASSSSLGAIAQETQYF. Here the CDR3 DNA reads TGTGCCAGCAGCTCCTCCCTAGGCGCGATAGCTCAAGAGACCCAGTACTTC.

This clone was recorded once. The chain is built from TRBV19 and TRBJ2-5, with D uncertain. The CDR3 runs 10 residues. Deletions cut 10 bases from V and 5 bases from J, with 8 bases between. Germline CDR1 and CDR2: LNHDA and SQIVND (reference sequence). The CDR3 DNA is TGTGCCACGGGTCGGGAGACCCAGTACTTC. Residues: CATGRETQYF.

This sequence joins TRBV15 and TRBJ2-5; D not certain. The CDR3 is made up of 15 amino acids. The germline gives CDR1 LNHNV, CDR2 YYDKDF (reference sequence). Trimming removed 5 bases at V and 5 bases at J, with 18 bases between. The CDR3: CATSLARSPRETQYF. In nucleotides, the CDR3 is TGTGCCACCAGCTTAGCCCGTTCCCCAAGGGAGACCCAGTACTTC.

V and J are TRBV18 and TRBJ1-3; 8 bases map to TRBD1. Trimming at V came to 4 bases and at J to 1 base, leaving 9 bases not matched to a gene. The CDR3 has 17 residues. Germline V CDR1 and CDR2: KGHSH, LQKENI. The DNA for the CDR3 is TGTGCCAGCTCACAAACGACAGGGGATAATTCTGGAAACACCATATATTTT. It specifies CASSQTTGDNSGNTIYF.